This T cell receptor (beta chain) is drawn from a study of blood T cell repertoires in COVID-19. Original processing notes: Nucleated cell counts were estimated from reference gene primer amplification. Method: immunoSEQ multiplex PCR; TCRdb's copy keeps in-frame clones and lacks some. V, J and clone size are those of that table, while D and trimming were read from the DNA. The sample contains 150,000 to 160,000 clones, roughly 82% of which appear only once. The CDR3 is 16 amino acids. Germline values: CDR1 SGHTA, CDR2 FQGNSA. With 4 bases clipped from V and 4 bases from J, the junction kept 6 bases outside the gene matches.

This TCR derives from a woman in her forties or fifties with acute or convalescent COVID-19. Specimen: peripheral blood. The V and J genes are TRBV7-2 and TRBJ2-1; 11 bases map to TRBD2. The DNA of the CDR3 is TGTGCCAGCAGCTCTCTAGCGGGGGGTCAATACAATGAGCAGTTCTTC. It yields the protein CASSSLAGGQYNEQFF.